The sequence of this T cell receptor beta chain was determined in a study of blood T cell repertoires in COVID-19. About the study: The United States, Italy and Spain were the sources of the acute and convalescent COVID-19 samples.

Sequencing used immunoSEQ multiplex PCR; TCRdb keeps in-frame clones, though not all of them. The repertoire holds around 140,000 clones, with approximately 87% as singletons. The germline CDR1 and CDR2 sequences are SGHAT and FQNNGV. CDR3 length equals 14 residues. V lost 5 bases, J lost 8 bases, and 5 bases stayed unmatched. This study enrolled people aged 18 to 89 from roughly 24 US geographic areas. The TCR comes from a man between 60 and 75 years old who had recovered from COVID-19. V is TRBV11-2 and J is TRBJ1-6; 8 bases agree with TRBD1. Sequencing input: PBMCs or T cells enriched from blood (not recorded which). The CDR3 here is CASSPQGAYSPLHF. The CDR3 bases are TGTGCCAGCAGCCCCCAGGGGGCTTATTCACCCCTCCACTTT. Variable domain in full (rest from reference TRBV11-2 and TRBJ1-6): EAGVAQSPRYKIIEKRQSVAFWCNPISGHATLYWYQQILGQGPKLLIQFQNNGVVDDSQLPKDRFSAERLKGVDSTLKIQPAKLEDSAVYLCASSPQGAYSPLHFGNGTRLTVT.